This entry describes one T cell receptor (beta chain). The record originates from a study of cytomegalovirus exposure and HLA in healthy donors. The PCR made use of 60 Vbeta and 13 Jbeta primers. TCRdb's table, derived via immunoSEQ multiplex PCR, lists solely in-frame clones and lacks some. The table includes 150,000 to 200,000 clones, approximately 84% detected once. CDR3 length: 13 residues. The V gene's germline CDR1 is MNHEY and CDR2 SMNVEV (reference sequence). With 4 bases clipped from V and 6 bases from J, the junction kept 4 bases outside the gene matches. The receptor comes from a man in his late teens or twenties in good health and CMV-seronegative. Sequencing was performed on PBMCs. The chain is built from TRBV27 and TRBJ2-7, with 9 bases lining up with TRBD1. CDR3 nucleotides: TGTGCCAGCAGTTGGACGACAGGGGGCGAGCAGTACTTC. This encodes CASSWTTGGEQYF.